This section outlines one T cell receptor (beta chain) sequence together with its context. Profiled with immunoSEQ multiplex PCR; TCRdb holds only in-frame clones, not every one. The sample holds under 95,000 clones, 85% to 95% seen once. The data were taken from a study of T cell changes during pregnancy in multiple sclerosis. The germline V gene encodes CDR1 MGHRA and CDR2 YSYEKL. The V segment lost 4 bases and the J segment 2 bases; nucleotides outside the gene matches: 5. The length of the CDR3 is 17 residues. The gene calls are TRBV4-1 and TRBJ2-5, with 15 bases aligning to TRBD2. This specimen was peripheral blood, taken in the second trimester of pregnancy. This TCR derives from a female donor in good health, enrolled as a control in a pregnancy study. The CDR3 is CASSPHGLAGGQETQYF. The CDR3 DNA is TGCGCCAGCAGCCCCCACGGACTAGCGGGGGGGCAAGAGACCCAGTACTTC.